The present TCR beta chain was sequenced within a study of neurological immune-mediated disorders. Study-level results: The absence of shared CDR3 amino acid sequences among expanded clones across subjects suggests private repertoires in all groups.

This clonotype was picked up many times. Its target is unknown. The cDNA was generated by 5'RACE with 10-nucleotide random UMIs. TCRdb passed the 5' RACE reads through MiXCR, listing each CDR3 protein once. The table lists about 77,000 distinct CDR3 sequences, roughly 9.9% of them singletons. The CDR3 is 22 residues long. Trimming removed 2 bases from V and 1 base from J; junction bases left unmatched: 21. Germline-derived CDR1 and CDR2 are LGHDT and YNNKEL (reference sequence). Sequenced material: PBMCs. This receptor was obtained from a man aged 50-60 years in good health. This sequence joins TRBV3-1 and TRBJ1-5; TRBD1 matches at 9 bases. CDR3 region: CASSQTPGTGRGLGKSNQPQHF. As DNA, the CDR3 is TGTGCCAGCAGCCAAACACCCGGGACAGGGAGGGGTTTGGGTAAAAGCAATCAGCCCCAGCATTTT.